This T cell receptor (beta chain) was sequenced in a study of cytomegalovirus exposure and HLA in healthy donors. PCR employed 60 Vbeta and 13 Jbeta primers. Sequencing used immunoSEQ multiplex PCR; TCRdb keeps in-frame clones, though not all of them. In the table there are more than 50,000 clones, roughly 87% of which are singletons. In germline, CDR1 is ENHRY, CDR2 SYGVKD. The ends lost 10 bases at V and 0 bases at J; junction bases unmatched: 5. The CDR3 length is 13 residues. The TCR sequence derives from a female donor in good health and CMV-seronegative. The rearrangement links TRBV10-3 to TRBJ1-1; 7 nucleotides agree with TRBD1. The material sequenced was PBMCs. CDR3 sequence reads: CASLGQMNTEAFF. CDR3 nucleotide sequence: TGTGCCAGCTTGGGACAGATGAACACTGAAGCTTTCTTT.